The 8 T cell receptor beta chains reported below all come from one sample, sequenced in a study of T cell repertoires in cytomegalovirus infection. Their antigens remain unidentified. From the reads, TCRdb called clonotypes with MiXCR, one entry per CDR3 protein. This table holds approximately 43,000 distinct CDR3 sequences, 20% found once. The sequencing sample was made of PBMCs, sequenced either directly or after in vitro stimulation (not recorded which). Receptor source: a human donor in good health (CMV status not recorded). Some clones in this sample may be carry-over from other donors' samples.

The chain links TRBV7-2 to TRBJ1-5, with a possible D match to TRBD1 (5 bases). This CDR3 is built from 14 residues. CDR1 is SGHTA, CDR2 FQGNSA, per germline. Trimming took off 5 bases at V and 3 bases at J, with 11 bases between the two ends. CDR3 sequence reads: CASSPDSVNQPQHF. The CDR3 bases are TGTGCCAGCAGCCCCGACAGCGTCAATCAGCCCCAGCATTTT.

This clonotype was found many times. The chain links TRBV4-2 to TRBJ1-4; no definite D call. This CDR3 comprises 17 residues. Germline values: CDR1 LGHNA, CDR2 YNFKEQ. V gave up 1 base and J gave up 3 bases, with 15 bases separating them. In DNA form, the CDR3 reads TGTGCCAGCAGCCAAGGAGTATACCTAGGAGCTAATGAAAAACTGTTTTTT. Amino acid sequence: CASSQGVYLGANEKLFF.

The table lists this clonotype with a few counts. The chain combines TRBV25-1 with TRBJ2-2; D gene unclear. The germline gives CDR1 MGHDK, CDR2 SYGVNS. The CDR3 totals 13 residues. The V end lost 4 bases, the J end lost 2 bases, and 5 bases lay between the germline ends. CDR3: CASSVFNTGELFF. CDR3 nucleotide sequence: TGTGCCAGCAGTGTATTTAACACCGGGGAGCTGTTTTTT.

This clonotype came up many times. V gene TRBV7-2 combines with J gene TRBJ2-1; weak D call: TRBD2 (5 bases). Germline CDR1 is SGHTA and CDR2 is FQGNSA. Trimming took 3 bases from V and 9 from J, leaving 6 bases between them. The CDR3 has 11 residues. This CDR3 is CASSFGSEQFF. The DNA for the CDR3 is TGTGCCAGCAGCTTTGGGAGTGAGCAGTTCTTC.

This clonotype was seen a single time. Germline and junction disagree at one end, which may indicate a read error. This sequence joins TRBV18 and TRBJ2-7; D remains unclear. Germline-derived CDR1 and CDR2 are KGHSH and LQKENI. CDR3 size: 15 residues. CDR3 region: CASSHTRKPSDEQYF. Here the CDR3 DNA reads TGTGCCAGCTCGCATACAAGGAAGCCCTCCGACGAGCAGTACTTC. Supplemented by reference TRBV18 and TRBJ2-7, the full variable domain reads NAGVMQNPRHLVRRRGQEARLRCSPMKGHSHVYWYRQLPEEGLKFMVYLQKENIIDESGMPKERFSAEFPKEGPSILRIQQVVRGDSAAYFCASSHTRKPSDEQYFGPGTRLTVT.

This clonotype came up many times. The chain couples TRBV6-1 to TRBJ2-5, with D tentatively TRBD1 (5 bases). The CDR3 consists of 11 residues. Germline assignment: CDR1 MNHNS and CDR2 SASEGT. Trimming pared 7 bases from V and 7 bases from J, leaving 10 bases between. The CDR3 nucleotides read TGTGCCAGCACCAGGGTTTTGACCCAGTACTTC. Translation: CASTRVLTQYF.

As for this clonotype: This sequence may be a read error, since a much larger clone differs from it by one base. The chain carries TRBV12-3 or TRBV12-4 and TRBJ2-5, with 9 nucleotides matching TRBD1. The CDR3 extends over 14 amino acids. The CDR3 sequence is CASRVQGAGETQNF. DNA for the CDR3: TGTGCCAGCAGGGTACAGGGGGCAGGAGAGACCCAGAACTTC.

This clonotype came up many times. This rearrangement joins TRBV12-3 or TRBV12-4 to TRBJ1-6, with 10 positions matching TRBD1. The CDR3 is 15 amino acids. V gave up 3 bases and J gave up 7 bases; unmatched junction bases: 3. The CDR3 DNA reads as TGTGCCAGCAGTTTTAGGGACAGGGGAAATTCACCCCTCCACTTT. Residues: CASSFRDRGNSPLHF.